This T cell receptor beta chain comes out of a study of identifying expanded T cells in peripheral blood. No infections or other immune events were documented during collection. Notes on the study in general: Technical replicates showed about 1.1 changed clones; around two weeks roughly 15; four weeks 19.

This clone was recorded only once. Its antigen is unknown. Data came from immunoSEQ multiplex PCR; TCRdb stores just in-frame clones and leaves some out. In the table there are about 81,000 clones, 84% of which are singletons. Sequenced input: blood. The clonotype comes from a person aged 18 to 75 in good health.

CDR3 in amino acids: CASSRLLSSTDTQYF. The CDR3 coding sequence is TGTGCCAGCAGCCGTCTGCTGTCTAGCACAGATACGCAGTATTTT. V and J are TRBV7-2 and TRBJ2-3, with D unresolved. V lost 5 bases and J lost 0, with 12 bases in between. Germline V gene sequence: CDR1 SGHTA, CDR2 FQGNSA. CDR3 size: 15 residues.